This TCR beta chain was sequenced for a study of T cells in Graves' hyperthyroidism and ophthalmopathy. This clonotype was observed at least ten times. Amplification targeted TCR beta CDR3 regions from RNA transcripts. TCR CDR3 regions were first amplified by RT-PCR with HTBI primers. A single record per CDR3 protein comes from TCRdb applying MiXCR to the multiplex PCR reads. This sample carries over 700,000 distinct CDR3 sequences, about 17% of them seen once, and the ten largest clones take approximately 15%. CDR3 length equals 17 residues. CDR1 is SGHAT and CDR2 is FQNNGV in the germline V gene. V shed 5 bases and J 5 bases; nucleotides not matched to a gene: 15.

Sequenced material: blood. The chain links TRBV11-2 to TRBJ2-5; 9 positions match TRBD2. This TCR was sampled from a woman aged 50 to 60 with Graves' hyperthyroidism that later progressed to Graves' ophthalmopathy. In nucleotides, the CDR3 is TGTGCCAGCAGCCGGGGGGCTAGCGGGGTTAATAGGGAGACCCAGTACTTC. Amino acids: CASSRGASGVNRETQYF. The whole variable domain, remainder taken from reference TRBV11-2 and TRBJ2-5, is EAGVAQSPRYKIIEKRQSVAFWCNPISGHATLYWYQQILGQGPKLLIQFQNNGVVDDSQLPKDRFSAERLKGVDSTLKIQPAKLEDSAVYLCASSRGASGVNRETQYFGPGTRLLVL.